A single sample gave rise to the 27 T cell receptor beta chains below, sequenced in a study of T cells in localized non-small cell lung cancer. The table came from immunoSEQ multiplex PCR; TCRdb's copy has only in-frame clones and leaves some out. The sample includes tens of thousands of clones, around 84% of them seen just once. Sequences were derived from peripheral blood, sampled before any cancer treatment. These receptor sequences come from an older female donor with stage I lung adenocarcinoma.

The chain uses TRBV2 and TRBJ1-4, with D tentatively TRBD1 (5 bases). This CDR3 contains 14 residues. CDR1 and CDR2 (germline): SNHLY, FYNNEI. The V end was cut by 5 bases, the J end by 4 bases, with 11 bases between. The CDR3 spells CASSRDGGNEKLFF. The CDR3 DNA reads as TGTGCCAGCAGTCGGGACGGTGGTAATGAAAAACTGTTTTTT. The full variable domain, rest sourced from reference TRBV2 and TRBJ1-4, is EPEVTQTPSHQVTQMGQEVILRCVPISNHLYFYWYRQILGQKVEFLVSFYNNEISEKSEIFDDQFSVERPDGSNFTLKIRSTKLEDSAMYFCASSRDGGNEKLFFGSGTQLSVL.

V usage is TRBV5-1 and J usage is TRBJ1-1, with a possible D match to TRBD1 (6 bases). Trimming cost V 2 bases and J 4 bases, with 15 bases left between them. The germline gives CDR1 SGHRS, CDR2 YFSETQ. The CDR3 length is 15 residues. The CDR3 DNA reads TGCGCCAGCAGCTTCTATCCGGGGGGCACCACTGAAGCTTTCTTT. Translation: CASSFYPGGTTEAFF. Full variable domain (remainder filled in from reference TRBV5-1 and TRBJ1-1): KAGVTQTPRYLIKTRGQQVTLSCSPISGHRSVSWYQQTPGQGLQFLFEYFSETQRNKGNFPGRFSGRQFSNSRSEMNVSTLELGDSALYLCASSFYPGGTTEAFFGQGTRLTVV.

This clone has a single count. The J gene is TRBJ1-2, the V gene TRBV19; D is ambiguous. The V end was cut by 3 bases, the J end by 0 bases, with 14 bases between. Germline assignment: CDR1 LNHDA and CDR2 SQIVND (reference sequence). CDR3 length: 16 amino acids. The CDR3 sequence: CASSIDNPDSNYGYTF. In DNA form, the CDR3 reads TGTGCCAGTAGTATTGACAACCCAGACTCTAACTATGGCTACACCTTC.

V is TRBV2 and J is TRBJ1-2; maybe TRBD1 (6 bases). This CDR3 comprises 15 residues. CDR1 and CDR2 (germline): SNHLY, FYNNEI. V lost 6 bases to trimming and J lost 4 bases, with 18 bases between them. The chain's CDR3 is CASRAIPGAGYGYTF. The CDR3 nucleotides are TGTGCCAGCAGAGCAATACCAGGGGCGGGCTATGGCTACACCTTC.

This clone turned up a few times. The chain combines TRBV2 with TRBJ2-7; D is possibly TRBD1 (6 bases). V lost 6 bases to trimming and J lost 7 bases, with 22 bases between them. Germline CDR1 and CDR2: SNHLY and FYNNEI. This CDR3 is built from 15 residues. The CDR3 DNA is TGTGCCAGCAGAGCCGAGGGGGAGTTAAGGGCGGAGCAGTACTTC. Translation gives CASRAEGELRAEQYF.

V usage is TRBV4-1 and J usage is TRBJ1-2; D is undetermined. The CDR3 sequence is 14 residues long. Trimming removed 0 bases from V and 7 bases from J, with 12 bases in between. CDR1 and CDR2 (germline): MGHRA, YSYEKL. CDR3 residues: CASSQDLASGGYTF. The CDR3 bases are TGCGCCAGCAGCCAAGATTTGGCTTCCGGTGGCTACACCTTC.

This chain connects TRBV4-2 to TRBJ2-1; the match to TRBD2 covers 9 bases. V dropped 1 base and J dropped 4; count of bases not matched to a gene: 20. CDR1 is LGHNA, CDR2 YNFKEQ, per germline. The CDR3 extends over 21 amino acids. CDR3 DNA sequence: TGTGCCAGCAGCCAAGCGGCTCGGACAGGCCGAGCGGGAGGTGGGTACAATGAGCAGTTCTTC. Translation gives CASSQAARTGRAGGGYNEQFF.

This clone was picked up one time. The chain is built from TRBV5-1 and TRBJ1-6; D is unclear. The V gene's germline CDR1 is SGHRS and CDR2 YFSETQ. The CDR3 has 16 amino acids. V lost 4 bases to trimming and J lost 6 bases, with 17 bases between them. The CDR3 DNA reads as TGCGCCAGCAGCCTAACGACACTAAACAGTAATTCACCCCTCCACTTT. This sequence encodes CASSLTTLNSNSPLHF.

This clone turned up a few times. The chain has TRBV5-1 and TRBJ2-4, with D possibly being TRBD2 (5 bases). CDR1 is SGHRS and CDR2 is YFSETQ in the germline V gene. This CDR3 is 13 amino acids long. Deletions cut 4 bases from V and 8 bases from J, with 13 bases between. CDR3 coding DNA: TGCGCCAGCAGCCCCCTGGACGGGGACATTCAGTACTTC. It specifies CASSPLDGDIQYF.

The V gene is TRBV4-1, the J gene TRBJ2-1; the D is unclear. Trimming stripped 1 base from V and 5 bases from J, with 9 bases between. Germline CDR1 reads MGHRA; CDR2 reads YSYEKL. CDR3 size: 14 residues. CDR3 nucleotides: TGCGCCAGCAGCCAAGCCCTGACGGACAATGAGCAGTTCTTC. It specifies CASSQALTDNEQFF.

This clone was counted once. DNA for the CDR3: TGCGCCAGCAGCTCTCGGGGCATGAACACTGAAGCTTTCTTT. The encoded protein is CASSSRGMNTEAFF. The chain carries TRBV5-1 and TRBJ1-1, with a tentative D call TRBD1 (5 bases). This CDR3 is built from 14 residues. In germline, CDR1 is SGHRS, CDR2 YFSETQ. Trimming took off 3 bases at V and 0 bases at J, with 9 bases between the two ends.

This chain uses TRBV11-3 with TRBJ2-1, with 13 bases fitting TRBD2. The CDR3 is made up of 15 amino acids. Per germline, CDR1 SGHNT and CDR2 YENEEA. The V and J ends lost 4 bases and 6 bases, in that order; junction bases with no gene match: 3. For the CDR3, the DNA is TGTGCCAGCAGCTCAGGACTAGCGGGGGTCAATGAGCAGTTCTTC. Its translation: CASSSGLAGVNEQFF.

This chain uses TRBV7-2 with TRBJ2-7, with 10 positions matching TRBD2. CDR1 and CDR2 (germline): SGHTA, FQGNSA. CDR3 size: 14 residues. The V gene end was trimmed by 4 bases and the J gene end by 6 bases; junction bases not matched to a gene: 6. CDR3 sequence (DNA): TGTGCCAGCAGCTACCGACTAGCGGGTGGCGAGCAGTACTTC. Protein sequence: CASSYRLAGGEQYF.

V gene TRBV2 combines with J gene TRBJ1-2; D is undetermined. From germline, CDR1 is SNHLY and CDR2 FYNNEI. This CDR3 region has 16 residues. With 6 bases removed from V and 5 bases from J, the gap between germline ends came to 22 bases. The CDR3 nucleotides are TGTGCCAGCAGACGCCGCGGGCCAGGACGAAGTTATGGCTACACCTTC. This sequence encodes CASRRRGPGRSYGYTF.

As regards this clone: Different DNA sequences within this sample yield the same CDR3. J is TRBJ2-5 and V is TRBV2; the D is unclear. V lost 4 bases and J 2 bases, leaving 8 bases between the germline ends. The CDR3 has 13 residues. Germline CDR1 and CDR2: SNHLY and FYNNEI. The CDR3 protein is CASSGSEQETQYF. Here the CDR3 DNA reads TGTGCCAGCAGTGGGTCAGAGCAAGAGACCCAGTACTTC.

The chain couples TRBV5-1 to TRBJ2-7, with TRBD2 matching over 7 bases. The CDR3 covers 14 residues. Germline V gene lookup returns CDR1 SGHRS and CDR2 YFSETQ. Trimming removed 7 bases from V and 6 bases from J; junction bases left unmatched: 13. The CDR3 DNA reads TGCGCCAGCGGGGAGGGCGGGTTCATCCTCGAGCAGTACTTC. It is translated as CASGEGGFILEQYF.

This sequence joins TRBV4-1 and TRBJ2-1, with a tentative D call TRBD1 (6 bases). V lost 3 bases and J 9 bases, leaving 15 bases between the germline ends. Germline CDR1 is MGHRA and CDR2 is YSYEKL. CDR3 size: 14 residues. The CDR3 DNA reads as TGCGCCAGCAGCCACATTACAGGGCCCGGTGAGCAGTTCTTC. Translated, it gives CASSHITGPGEQFF.

This CDR3 is CASSLFLGQVNNEQFF. CDR3 nucleotides: TGTGCCAGCAGCTTATTTTTGGGACAGGTGAACAATGAGCAGTTCTTC. The gene calls are TRBV11-1 and TRBJ2-1; 8 bases fit TRBD1. Germline V CDR1 and CDR2: SGHAT, FQDESV (reference sequence). The J segment lost 5 bases and the V segment lost 2 bases, leaving 8 bases of the junction unmatched. The CDR3 runs 16 residues.

V is TRBV19 and J is TRBJ1-2; 12 bases are a match to TRBD1. The germline CDR1 and CDR2 sequences are LNHDA and SQIVND (reference sequence). CDR3 length equals 15 residues. Losses at the gene ends were 5 bases for V and 5 bases for J; bases not matched to a gene: 6. For the CDR3, the DNA is TGTGCCAGTAGTGGGGGACAGGGGGCTTGGTATGGCTACACCTTC. Its protein is CASSGGQGAWYGYTF.

V is TRBV7-9 and J is TRBJ1-2; 7 nucleotides align to TRBD1. Germline loops: CDR1 SEHNR, CDR2 FQNEAQ (reference sequence). The CDR3 covers 14 residues. With V trimmed by 1 base and J by 7 bases, 6 bases remained unmatched. In DNA form, the CDR3 reads TGTGCCAGCAGCTTAGGGCAGGGGGTCGGTGGCTACACCTTC. This codes for CASSLGQGVGGYTF.

The J gene is TRBJ2-2, the V gene TRBV19; D is undetermined. Germline V gene lookup returns CDR1 LNHDA and CDR2 SQIVND (reference sequence). V gave up 2 bases and J gave up 5 bases, with 3 bases separating them. The CDR3 contains 12 residues. The CDR3 bases are TGTGCCAGTAGTATAATTACCGGGGAGCTGTTTTTT. This encodes CASSIITGELFF.

The chain employs TRBV29-1 and TRBJ2-5; D is uncertain. Germline CDR1 reads SQVTM; CDR2 reads ANQGSEA. The ends were cut back, 0 bases at V and 14 bases at J, with 16 bases in the middle. The CDR3 has 12 amino acids. The CDR3 is CSVEDLVGYRYF. CDR3 in DNA: TGCAGCGTTGAAGATCTTGTTGGCTACCGCTACTTC.

The chain carries TRBV10-3 and TRBJ1-2; D gene ambiguous. CDR1 and CDR2 from the germline V gene are ENHRY and SYGVKD. CDR3 size: 13 residues. V shed 4 bases and J shed 2 bases, with 8 bases lying between them. The CDR3 sequence is CAISGAENYGYTF. CDR3 nucleotides: TGTGCCATCAGTGGGGCAGAGAACTATGGCTACACCTTC.

The chain links TRBV27 to TRBJ2-1; 7 nucleotides agree with TRBD2. V was clipped by 7 bases and J by 8 bases; unmatched bases: 20. This CDR3 contains 17 residues. Per germline, CDR1 MNHEY and CDR2 SMNVEV (reference sequence). CDR3 residues: CASTRSGIYPLRYEQFF. The CDR3 nucleotides are TGTGCCAGCACGCGCAGCGGGATTTATCCCCTTCGTTATGAGCAGTTCTTC.

Concerning this clone: A read error may account for a junction end that differs from germline. The CDR3 nucleotides are TGTGCCAGCAGAGAAGAATACAGGGCTATTGGAGATGGCTACACCTTC. It encodes CASREEYRAIGDGYTF. V is TRBV2 and J is TRBJ1-2, with TRBD1 as a possible D gene (6 bases). The CDR3 totals 16 residues. Germline CDR1 reads SNHLY; CDR2 reads FYNNEI.

V is TRBV10-3 and J is TRBJ2-3; 8 nucleotides agree with TRBD2. Germline lookup yields CDR1 ENHRY and CDR2 SYGVKD. This CDR3 comprises 15 residues. J was trimmed by 4 bases and V by 2 bases; bases with no gene match: 5. The CDR3 DNA reads TGTGCCATCAGTGAGCCGGCAGCGGGGGCAGATACGCAGTATTTT. Translated, it gives CAISEPAAGADTQYF.

This clone has a single count. The gene calls are TRBV7-2 and TRBJ1-1; 7 bases align to TRBD1. V lost 0 bases to trimming and J lost 6 bases; unmatched junction nucleotides: 7. Germline V gene lookup returns CDR1 SGHTA and CDR2 FQGNSA. This CDR3 comprises 15 residues. CDR3 in DNA: TGTGCCAGCAGCTTAGCGGTCCGAGGGGGCGCTGAAGCTTTCTTT. It specifies CASSLAVRGGAEAFF.